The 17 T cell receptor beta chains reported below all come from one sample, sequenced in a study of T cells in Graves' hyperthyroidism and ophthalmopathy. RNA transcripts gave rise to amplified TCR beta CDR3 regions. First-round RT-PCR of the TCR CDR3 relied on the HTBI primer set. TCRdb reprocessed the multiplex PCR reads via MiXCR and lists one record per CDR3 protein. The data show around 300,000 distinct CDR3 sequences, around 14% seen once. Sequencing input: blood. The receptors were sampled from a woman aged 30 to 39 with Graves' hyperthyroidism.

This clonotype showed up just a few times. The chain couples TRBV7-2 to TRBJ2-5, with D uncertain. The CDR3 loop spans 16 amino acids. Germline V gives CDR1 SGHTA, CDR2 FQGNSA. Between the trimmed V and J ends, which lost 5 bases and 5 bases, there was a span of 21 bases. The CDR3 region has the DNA TGTGCCAGCAGCCGCTTCGTTGCGAGCTCGTTTGAGACCCAGTACTTC. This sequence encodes CASSRFVASSFETQYF. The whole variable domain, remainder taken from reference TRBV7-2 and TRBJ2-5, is GAGVSQSPSNKVTEKGKDVELRCDPISGHTALYWYRQSLGQGLEFLIYFQGNSAPDKSGLPSDRFSAERTGGSVSTLTIQRTQQEDSAVYLCASSRFVASSFETQYFGPGTRLLVL.

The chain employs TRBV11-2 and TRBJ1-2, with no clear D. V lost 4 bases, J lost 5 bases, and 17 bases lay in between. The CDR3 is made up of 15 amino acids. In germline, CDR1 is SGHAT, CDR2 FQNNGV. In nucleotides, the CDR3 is TGTGCCAGCAGCTCCGACGTAGGAGTGATGTATGGCTACACCTTC. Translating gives CASSSDVGVMYGYTF.

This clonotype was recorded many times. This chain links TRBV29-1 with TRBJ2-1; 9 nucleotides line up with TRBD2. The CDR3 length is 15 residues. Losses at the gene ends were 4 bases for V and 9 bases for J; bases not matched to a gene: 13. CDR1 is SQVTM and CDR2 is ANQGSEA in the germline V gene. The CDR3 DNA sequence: TGCAGCGTTGGAGGGCCATCCGGGACTAGCCGTGAGCAGTTCTTC. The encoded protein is CSVGGPSGTSREQFF.

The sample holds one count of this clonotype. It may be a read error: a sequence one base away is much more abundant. This CDR3 is CASSLVGPDNEQFF. In DNA, the CDR3 is TGTGCCAGCAGCTTAGTGGGACCCGACAATGAGCAGTTCTTC. V is TRBV7-2 and J is TRBJ2-1, with D perhaps TRBD1 or TRBD2 (5 bases each). Per the germline V gene, CDR1 is SGHTA and CDR2 is FQGNSA. Trimming removed 1 base at V and 5 bases at J, with 9 bases between. The CDR3 is 14 residues long.

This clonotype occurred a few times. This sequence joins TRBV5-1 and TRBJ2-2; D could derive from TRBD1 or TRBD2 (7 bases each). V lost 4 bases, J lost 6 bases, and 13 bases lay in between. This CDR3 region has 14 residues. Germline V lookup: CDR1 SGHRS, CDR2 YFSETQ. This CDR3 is CASSTTGRAGELFF. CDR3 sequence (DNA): TGCGCCAGCAGCACGACAGGGAGGGCCGGGGAGCTGTTTTTT.

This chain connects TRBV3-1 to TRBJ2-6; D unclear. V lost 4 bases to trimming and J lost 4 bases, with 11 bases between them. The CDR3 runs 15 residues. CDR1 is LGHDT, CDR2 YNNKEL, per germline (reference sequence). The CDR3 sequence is CASSPHIAGANVLTF. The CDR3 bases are TGTGCCAGCAGCCCTCACATCGCAGGGGCCAACGTCCTGACTTTC.

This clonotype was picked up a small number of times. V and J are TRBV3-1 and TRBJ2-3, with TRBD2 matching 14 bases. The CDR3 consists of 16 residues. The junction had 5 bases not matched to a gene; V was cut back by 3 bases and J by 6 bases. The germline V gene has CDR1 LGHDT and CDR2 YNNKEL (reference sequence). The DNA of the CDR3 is TGTGCCAGCAGCCAGACTAGCGGGAGGGCCATGGATACGCAGTATTTT. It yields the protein CASSQTSGRAMDTQYF.

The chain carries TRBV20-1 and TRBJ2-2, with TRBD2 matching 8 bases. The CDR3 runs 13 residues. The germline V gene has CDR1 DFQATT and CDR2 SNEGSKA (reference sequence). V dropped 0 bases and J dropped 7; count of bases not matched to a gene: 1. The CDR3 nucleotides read TGCAGTGCTAGAGACCTAGCGGGCGGGGAGCTGTTTTTT. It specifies CSARDLAGGELFF.

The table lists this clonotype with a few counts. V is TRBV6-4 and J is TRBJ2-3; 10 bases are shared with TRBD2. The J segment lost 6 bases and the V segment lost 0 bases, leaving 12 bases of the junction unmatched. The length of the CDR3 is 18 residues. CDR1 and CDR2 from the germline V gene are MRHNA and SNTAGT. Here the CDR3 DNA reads TGTGCCAGCAGTGACTCGTTAGCGGGAGGCCCCCCTAGCGATACGCAGTATTTT. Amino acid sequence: CASSDSLAGGPPSDTQYF.

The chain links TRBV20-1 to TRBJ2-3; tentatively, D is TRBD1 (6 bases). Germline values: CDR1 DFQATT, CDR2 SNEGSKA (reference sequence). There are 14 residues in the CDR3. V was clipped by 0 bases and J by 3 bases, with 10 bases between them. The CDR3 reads CSARDRQGTDTQYF. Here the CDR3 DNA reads TGCAGTGCTAGAGATCGGCAGGGGACAGATACGCAGTATTTT.

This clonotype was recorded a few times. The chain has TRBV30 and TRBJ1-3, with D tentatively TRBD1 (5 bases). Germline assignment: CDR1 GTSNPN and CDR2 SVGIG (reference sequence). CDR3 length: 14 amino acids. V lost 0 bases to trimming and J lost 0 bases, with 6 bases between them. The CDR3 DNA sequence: TGTGCCTGGAGTGTCGGGGGCTCTGGAAACACCATATATTTT. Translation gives CAWSVGGSGNTIYF.

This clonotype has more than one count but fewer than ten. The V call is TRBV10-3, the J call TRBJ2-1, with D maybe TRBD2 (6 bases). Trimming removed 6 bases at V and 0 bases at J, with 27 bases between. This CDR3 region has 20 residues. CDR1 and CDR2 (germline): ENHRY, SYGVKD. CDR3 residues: CAIRRIPGLPGLSSYNEQFF. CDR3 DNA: TGTGCCATCAGGAGGATACCGGGACTTCCAGGACTGAGCTCCTACAATGAGCAGTTCTTC.

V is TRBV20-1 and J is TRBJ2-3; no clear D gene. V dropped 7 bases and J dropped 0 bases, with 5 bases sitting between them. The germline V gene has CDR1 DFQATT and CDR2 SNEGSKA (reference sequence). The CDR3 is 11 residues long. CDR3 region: CSVSSTDTQYF. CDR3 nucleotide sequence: TGCAGTGTTAGCAGCACAGATACGCAGTATTTT.

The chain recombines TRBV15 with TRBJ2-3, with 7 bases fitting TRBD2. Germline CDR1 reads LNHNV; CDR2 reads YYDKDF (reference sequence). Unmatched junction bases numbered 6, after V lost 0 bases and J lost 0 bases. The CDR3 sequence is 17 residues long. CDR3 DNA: TGTGCCACCAGCAGAGATGGCGGGAGACTGAGCACAGATACGCAGTATTTT. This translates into CATSRDGGRLSTDTQYF.

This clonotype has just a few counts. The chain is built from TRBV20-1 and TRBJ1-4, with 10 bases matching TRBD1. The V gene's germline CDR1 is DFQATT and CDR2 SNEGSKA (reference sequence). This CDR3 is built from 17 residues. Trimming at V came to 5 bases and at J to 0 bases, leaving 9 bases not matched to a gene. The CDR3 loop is CSAFRDRGATTNEKLFF. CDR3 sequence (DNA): TGCAGTGCTTTCCGGGACAGGGGCGCTACAACTAATGAAAAACTGTTTTTT.

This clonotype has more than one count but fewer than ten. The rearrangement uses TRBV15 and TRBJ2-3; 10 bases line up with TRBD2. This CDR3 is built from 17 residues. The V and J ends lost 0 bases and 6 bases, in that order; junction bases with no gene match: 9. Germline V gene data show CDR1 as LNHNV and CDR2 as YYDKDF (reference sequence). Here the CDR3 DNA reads TGTGCCACCAGCAGAGATCGCCTAGCGGGAGTCTTTGATACGCAGTATTTT. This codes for CATSRDRLAGVFDTQYF.

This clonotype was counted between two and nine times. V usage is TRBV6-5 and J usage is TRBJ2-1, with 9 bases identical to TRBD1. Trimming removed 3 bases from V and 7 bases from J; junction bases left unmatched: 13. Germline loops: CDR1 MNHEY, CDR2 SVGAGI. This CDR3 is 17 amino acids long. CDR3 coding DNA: TGTGCCAGCAGTTATAGGAGGACAGGGGCTCAGGGGAATGAGCAGTTCTTC. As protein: CASSYRRTGAQGNEQFF.